Given below is one TCR beta chain in context. The data belong to a study of cytomegalovirus exposure and HLA in healthy donors. A multiplex PCR was run with 60 Vbeta primers and 13 Jbeta primers. Method: immunoSEQ multiplex PCR; TCRdb's copy keeps in-frame clones and lacks some. Of 140,000 or so clones listed, around 85% are singletons. V lost 0 bases to trimming and J lost 1 base, with 9 bases between them. This CDR3 is 15 amino acids long. In germline, CDR1 is ENHRY, CDR2 SYGVKD. The sequencing sample was made of PBMCs. The chain links TRBV10-3 to TRBJ1-1; no firm D call. The sequence was collected from a woman younger than 45 in good health and CMV-seronegative. The CDR3 is CAISESYPQNTEAFF. CDR3 bases: TGTGCCATCAGTGAGTCCTACCCTCAGAACACTGAAGCTTTCTTT.